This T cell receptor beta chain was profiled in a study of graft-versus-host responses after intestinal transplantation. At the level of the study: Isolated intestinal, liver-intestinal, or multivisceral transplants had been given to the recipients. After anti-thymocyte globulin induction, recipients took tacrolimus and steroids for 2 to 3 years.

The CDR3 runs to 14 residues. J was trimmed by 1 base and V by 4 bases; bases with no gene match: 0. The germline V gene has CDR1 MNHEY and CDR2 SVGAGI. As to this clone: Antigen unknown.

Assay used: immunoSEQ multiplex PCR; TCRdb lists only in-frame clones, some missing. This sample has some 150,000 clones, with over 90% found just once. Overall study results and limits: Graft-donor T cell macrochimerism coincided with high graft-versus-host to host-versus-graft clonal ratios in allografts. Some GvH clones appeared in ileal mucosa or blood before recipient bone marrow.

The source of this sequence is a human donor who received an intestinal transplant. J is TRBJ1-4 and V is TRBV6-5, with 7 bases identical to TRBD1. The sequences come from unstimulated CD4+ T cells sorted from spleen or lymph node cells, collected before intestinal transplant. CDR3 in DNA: TGTGCCAGCAGTTGGACAGGAACTAATGAAAAACTGTTTTTT. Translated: CASSWTGTNEKLFF.